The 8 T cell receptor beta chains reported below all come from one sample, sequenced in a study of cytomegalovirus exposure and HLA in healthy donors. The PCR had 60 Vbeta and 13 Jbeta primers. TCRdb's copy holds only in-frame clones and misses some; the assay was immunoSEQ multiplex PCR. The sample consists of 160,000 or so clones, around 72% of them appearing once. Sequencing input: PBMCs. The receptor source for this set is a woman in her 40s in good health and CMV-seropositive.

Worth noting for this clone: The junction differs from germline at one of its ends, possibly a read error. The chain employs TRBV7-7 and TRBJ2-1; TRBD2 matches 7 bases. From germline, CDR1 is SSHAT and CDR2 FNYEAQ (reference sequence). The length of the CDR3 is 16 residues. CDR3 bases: TGTGCTAGCAGCCCCTCCAGCGGGGACTCCTACAATGAGCAGTTCTTC. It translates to CASSPSSGDSYNEQFF.

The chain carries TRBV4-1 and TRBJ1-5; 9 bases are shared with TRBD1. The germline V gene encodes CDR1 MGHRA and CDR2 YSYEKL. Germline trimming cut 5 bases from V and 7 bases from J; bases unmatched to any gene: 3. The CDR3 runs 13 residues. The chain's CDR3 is CASSWDRDQPQHF. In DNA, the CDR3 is TGCGCCAGCAGCTGGGACAGGGACCAGCCCCAGCATTTT.

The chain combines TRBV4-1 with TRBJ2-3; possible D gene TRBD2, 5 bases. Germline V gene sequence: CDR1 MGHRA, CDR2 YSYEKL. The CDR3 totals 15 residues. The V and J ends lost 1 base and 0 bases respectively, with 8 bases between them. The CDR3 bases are TGCGCCAGCAGCCAAGGGACGGGGAGCACAGATACGCAGTATTTT. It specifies CASSQGTGSTDTQYF.

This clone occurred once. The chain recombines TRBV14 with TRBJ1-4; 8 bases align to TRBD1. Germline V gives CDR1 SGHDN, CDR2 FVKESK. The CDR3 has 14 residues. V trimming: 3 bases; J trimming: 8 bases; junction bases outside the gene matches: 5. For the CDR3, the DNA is TGTGCCAGCAGCCAGACAGGGGTCAGCGAAAAACTGTTTTTT. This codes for CASSQTGVSEKLFF.

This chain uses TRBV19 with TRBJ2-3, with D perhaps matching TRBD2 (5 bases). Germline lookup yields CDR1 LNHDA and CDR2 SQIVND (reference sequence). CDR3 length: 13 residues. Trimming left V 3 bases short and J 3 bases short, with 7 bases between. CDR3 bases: TGTGCCAGTAGTATTGGACTGACAGATACGCAGTATTTT. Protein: CASSIGLTDTQYF.

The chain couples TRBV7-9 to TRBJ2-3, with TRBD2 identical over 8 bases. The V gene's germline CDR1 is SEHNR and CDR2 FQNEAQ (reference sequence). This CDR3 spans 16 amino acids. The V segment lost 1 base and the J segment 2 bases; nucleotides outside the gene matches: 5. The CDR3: CASSLGLAGNTDTQYF. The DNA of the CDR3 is TGTGCCAGCAGCTTAGGGCTAGCGGGTAACACAGATACGCAGTATTTT.

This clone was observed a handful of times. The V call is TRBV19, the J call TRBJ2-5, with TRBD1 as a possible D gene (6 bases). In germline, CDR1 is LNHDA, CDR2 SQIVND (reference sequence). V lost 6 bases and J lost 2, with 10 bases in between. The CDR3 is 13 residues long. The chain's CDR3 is CASSRGRQETQYF. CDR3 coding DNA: TGTGCCAGTAGCAGGGGACGGCAAGAGACCCAGTACTTC.

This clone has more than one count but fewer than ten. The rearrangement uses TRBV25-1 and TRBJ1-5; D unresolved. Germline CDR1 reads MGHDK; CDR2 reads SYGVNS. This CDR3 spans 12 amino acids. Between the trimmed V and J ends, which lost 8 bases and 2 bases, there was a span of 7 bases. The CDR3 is CASGRGNQPQHF. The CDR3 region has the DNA TGTGCCAGCGGGAGAGGCAATCAGCCCCAGCATTTT.